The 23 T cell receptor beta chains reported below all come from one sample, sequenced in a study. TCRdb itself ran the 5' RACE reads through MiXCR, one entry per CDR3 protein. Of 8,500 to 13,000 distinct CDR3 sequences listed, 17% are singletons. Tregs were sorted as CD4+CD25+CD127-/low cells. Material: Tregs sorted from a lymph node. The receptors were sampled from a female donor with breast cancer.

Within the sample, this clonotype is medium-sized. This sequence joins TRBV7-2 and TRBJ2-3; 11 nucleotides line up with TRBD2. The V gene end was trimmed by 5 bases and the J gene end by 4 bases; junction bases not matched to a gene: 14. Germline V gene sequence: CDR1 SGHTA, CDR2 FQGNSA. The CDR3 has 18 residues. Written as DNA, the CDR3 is TGTGCCAGCAGCCCAAGCGGAGGGCTAGCGGGGGGAGCAGATACGCAGTATTTT. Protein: CASSPSGGLAGGADTQYF.

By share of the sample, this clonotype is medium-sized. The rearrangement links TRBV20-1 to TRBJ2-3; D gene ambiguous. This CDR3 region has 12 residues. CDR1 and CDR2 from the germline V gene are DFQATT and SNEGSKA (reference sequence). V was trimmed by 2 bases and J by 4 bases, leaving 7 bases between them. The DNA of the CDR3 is TGCAGTGCTAGATTGATCGCAGATACGCAGTATTTT. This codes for CSARLIADTQYF.

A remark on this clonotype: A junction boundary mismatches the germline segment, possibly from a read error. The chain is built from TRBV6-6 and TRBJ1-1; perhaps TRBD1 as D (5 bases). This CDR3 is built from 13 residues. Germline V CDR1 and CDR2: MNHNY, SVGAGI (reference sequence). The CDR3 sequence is CASSTGLNRGACF. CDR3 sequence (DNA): TGTGCCAGCAGTACCGGACTGAATCGTGGGGCTTGCTTC.

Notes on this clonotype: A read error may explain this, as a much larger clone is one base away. The DNA for the CDR3 is TGTACCAGCACCTCGGAAGTCGGCGAGCAGTACTTC. Residues: CTSTSEVGEQYF. The gene calls are TRBV28 and TRBJ2-7; the D is unclear. Germline lookup yields CDR1 MDHEN and CDR2 SYDVKM. The CDR3 has 12 residues.

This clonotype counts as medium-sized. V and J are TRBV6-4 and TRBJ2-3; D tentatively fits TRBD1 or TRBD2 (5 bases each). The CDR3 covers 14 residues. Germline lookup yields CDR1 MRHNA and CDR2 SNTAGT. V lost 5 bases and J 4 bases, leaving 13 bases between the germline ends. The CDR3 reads CASSPGPVSDTQYF. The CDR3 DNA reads TGTGCCAGCAGTCCGGGGCCGGTTTCAGATACGCAGTATTTT.

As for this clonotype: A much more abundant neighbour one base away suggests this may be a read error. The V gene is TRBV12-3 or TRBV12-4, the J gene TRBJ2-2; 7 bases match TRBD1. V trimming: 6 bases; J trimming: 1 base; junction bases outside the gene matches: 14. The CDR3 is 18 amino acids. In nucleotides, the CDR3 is TGTGCCAGCAGCCAAAGACAGGGAATGGCTAGGAACACCGGGGAGCTGTTTTTT. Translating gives CASSQRQGMARNTGELFF.

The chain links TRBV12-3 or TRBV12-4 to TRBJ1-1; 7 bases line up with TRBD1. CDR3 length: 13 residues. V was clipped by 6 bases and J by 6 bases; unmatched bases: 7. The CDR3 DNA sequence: TGTGCCAGCAGCCGGGACAGTCGGGCTGAAGCTTTCTTT. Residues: CASSRDSRAEAFF.

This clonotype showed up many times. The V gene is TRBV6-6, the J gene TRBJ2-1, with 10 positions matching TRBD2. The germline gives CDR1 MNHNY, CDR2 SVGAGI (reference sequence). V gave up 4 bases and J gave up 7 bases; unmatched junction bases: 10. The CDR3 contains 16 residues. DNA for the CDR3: TGTGCCAGCAGTTCCCAGCCGGGACTAGCGACGAATGAGCAGTTCTTC. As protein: CASSSQPGLATNEQFF.

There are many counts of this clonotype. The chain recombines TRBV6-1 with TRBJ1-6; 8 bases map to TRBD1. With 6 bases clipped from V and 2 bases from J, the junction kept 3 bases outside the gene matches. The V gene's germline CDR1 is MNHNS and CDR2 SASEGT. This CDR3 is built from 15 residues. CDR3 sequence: CASRDRVTYNSPLHF. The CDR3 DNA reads TGTGCCAGCAGGGACAGGGTAACCTATAATTCACCCCTCCACTTT.

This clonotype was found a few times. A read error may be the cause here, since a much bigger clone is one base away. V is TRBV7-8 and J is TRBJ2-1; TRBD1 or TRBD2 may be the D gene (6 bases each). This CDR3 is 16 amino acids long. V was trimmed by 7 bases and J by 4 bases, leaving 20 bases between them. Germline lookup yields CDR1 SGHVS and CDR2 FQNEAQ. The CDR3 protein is CASNGRGAELYNEQFF. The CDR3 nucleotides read TGTGCCAGCAACGGAAGGGGGGCGGAGCTTTACAATGAGCAGTTCTTC. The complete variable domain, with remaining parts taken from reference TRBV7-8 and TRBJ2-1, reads GAGVSQSPRYKVAKRGQDVALRCDPISGHVSLFWYQQALGQGPEFLTYFQNEAQLDKSGLPSDRFFAERPEGSVSTLKIQRTQQEDSAVYLCASNGRGAELYNEQFFGPGTRLTVL.

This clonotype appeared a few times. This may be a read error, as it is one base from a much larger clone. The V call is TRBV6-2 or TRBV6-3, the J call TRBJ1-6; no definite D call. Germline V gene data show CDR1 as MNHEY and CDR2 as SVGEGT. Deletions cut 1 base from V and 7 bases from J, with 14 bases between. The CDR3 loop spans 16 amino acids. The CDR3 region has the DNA TGTGCCAGCAGTTACTGTGGATGGAGATGGAATTCACCCCTCCACTTT. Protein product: CASSYCGWRWNSPLHF.

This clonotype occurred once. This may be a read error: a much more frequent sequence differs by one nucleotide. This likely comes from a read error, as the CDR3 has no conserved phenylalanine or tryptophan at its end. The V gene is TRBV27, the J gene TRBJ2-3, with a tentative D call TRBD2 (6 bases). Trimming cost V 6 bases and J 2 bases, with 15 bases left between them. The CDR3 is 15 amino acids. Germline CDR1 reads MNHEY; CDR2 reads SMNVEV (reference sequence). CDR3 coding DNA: TGTGCCAGCAGCGAGCGGGCGGACAACACAGATACGCAGTATCTT. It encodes CASSERADNTDTQYL.

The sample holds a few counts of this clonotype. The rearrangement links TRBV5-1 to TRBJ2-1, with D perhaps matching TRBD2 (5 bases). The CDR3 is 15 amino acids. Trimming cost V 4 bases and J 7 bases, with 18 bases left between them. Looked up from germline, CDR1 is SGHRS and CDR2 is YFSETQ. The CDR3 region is CASSPKMAGGNEQFF. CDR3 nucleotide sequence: TGCGCCAGCAGCCCGAAGATGGCGGGTGGGAATGAGCAGTTCTTC.

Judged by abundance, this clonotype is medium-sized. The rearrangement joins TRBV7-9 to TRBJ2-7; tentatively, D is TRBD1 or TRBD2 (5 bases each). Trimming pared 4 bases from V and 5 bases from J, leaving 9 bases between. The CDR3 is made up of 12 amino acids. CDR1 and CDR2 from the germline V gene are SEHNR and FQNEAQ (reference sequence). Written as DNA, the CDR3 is TGTGCCAGCAGCTGGGGGTACGACGAGCAGTACTTC. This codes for CASSWGYDEQYF.

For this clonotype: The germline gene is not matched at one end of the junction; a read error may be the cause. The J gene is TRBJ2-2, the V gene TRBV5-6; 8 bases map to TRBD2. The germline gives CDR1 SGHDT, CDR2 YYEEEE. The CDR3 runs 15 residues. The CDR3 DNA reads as TGTGCAAGCAGCTCACTAGCGGAAGGAGTTGGGGAGCTGTTTTTT. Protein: CASSSLAEGVGELFF. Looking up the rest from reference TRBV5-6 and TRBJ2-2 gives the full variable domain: DAGVTQSPTHLIKTRGQQVTLRCSPKSGHDTVSWYQQALGQGPQFIFQYYEEEERQRGNFPDRFSGHQFPNYSSELNVNALLLGDSALYLCASSSLAEGVGELFFGEGSRLTVL.

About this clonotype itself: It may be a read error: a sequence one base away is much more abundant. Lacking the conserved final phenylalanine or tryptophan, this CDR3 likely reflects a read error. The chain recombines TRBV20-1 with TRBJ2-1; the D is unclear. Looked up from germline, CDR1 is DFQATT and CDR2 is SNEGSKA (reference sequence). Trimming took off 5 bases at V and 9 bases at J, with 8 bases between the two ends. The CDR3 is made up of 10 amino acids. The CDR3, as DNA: TGCAGTGCTCTCCGAACTGAGCAGTTCCTC. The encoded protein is CSALRTEQFL.

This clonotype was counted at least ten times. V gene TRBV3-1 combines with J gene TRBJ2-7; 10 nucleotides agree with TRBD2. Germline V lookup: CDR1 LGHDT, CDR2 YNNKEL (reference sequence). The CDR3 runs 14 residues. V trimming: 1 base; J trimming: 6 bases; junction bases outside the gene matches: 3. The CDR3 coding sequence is TGTGCCAGCAGCCAAGGACTAGCGGGTATCGAGCAGTACTTC. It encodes CASSQGLAGIEQYF.

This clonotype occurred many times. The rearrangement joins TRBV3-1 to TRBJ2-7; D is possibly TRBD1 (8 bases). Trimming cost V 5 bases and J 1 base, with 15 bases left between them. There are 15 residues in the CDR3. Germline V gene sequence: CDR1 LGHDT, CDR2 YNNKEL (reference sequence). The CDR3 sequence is CASSNDRGGSYEQYF. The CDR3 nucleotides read TGTGCCAGCAGCAATGACAGGGGAGGGTCCTACGAGCAGTACTTC.

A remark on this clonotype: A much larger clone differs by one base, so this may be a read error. Written as DNA, the CDR3 is TGCAGTGCTAGACCAGCGGGCTTGAGCTATCACTACGAGCAGTACTTC. Translated, it gives CSARPAGLSYHYEQYF. This chain uses TRBV20-1 with TRBJ2-7; D possibly corresponds to TRBD2 (6 bases). The CDR3 is made up of 16 amino acids. V lost 2 bases and J lost 3, with 20 bases in between. Germline assignment: CDR1 DFQATT and CDR2 SNEGSKA (reference sequence).

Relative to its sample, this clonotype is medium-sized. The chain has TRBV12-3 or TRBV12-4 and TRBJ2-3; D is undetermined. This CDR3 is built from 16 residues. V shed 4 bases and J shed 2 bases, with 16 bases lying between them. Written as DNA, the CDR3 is TGTGCCAGCAGTTCGACGACAAGATCCCACACAGATACGCAGTATTTT. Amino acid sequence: CASSSTTRSHTDTQYF.

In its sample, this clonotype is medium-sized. The CDR3 nucleotides are TGTGCCAGCAGCTCTCAGGGCCCTGATACGCAGTATTTT. The encoded protein is CASSSQGPDTQYF. V usage is TRBV7-2 and J usage is TRBJ2-3; perhaps TRBD1 as D (5 bases). The V end lost 4 bases, the J end lost 6 bases, and 11 bases lay between the germline ends. This CDR3 is built from 13 residues. Germline V gene data show CDR1 as SGHTA and CDR2 as FQGNSA.

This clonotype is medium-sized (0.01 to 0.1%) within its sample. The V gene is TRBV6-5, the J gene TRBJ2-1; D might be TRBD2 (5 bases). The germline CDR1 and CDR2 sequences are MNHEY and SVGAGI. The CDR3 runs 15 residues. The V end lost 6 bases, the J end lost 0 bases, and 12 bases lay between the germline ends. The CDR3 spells CASRQDSLSYNEQFF. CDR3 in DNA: TGTGCCAGCAGGCAGGACTCACTCTCCTACAATGAGCAGTTCTTC.

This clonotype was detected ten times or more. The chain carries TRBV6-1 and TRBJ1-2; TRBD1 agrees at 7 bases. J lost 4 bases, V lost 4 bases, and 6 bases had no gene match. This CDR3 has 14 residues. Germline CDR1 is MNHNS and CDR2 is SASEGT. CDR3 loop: CASSVLSGGYGYTF. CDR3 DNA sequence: TGTGCCAGCAGTGTTTTATCAGGGGGCTATGGCTACACCTTC.